Sequencing of this TCR beta chain was carried out in a study of tumor and adjacent non-tumor tissue in lung cancer. Study-wide context: Histology: about a dozen adenocarcinoma, a couple of squamous cell carcinoma, 1 small cell lung cancer.

Of note for this clonotype: Antigen specificity is unknown. A read error may explain this, as a much larger clone is one base away.

Findings and limits, study-wide: TCR diversity was significantly greater in tumor than normal lung tissue.

A modified ARM-PCR protocol with three rounds of nested PCR amplified TCRbeta. TCRdb called the multiplex PCR reads again in MiXCR, with one record for every CDR3 protein. The data contain some 90,000 distinct CDR3 sequences, roughly three fifths of them seen just once; the ten biggest clones take up roughly 14%. The template was RNA from unsorted bulk tissue. Donors were chemotherapy-naive, newly diagnosed lung cancer surgical patients in China, August–late 2014. V trimming: 3 bases; J trimming: 8 bases; junction bases outside the gene matches: 13. Germline CDR1 MNHNS, CDR2 SASEGT. CDR3 length: 16 amino acids.

The chain employs TRBV6-1 and TRBJ2-5; 9 bases are a match to TRBD2. Sequencing was carried out using lung tumor tissue. This clonotype was sampled from a man between 65 and 79 years old with non-small cell lung cancer. CDR3 in DNA: TGTGCCAGCAGTGAGTGGCGGGGGGGCAGCGGAGACACCCAGTACTTC. Translating gives CASSEWRGGSGDTQYF.